Below, 22 T cell receptor beta chains from the same sample are listed, as sequenced in a study of cytomegalovirus exposure and HLA in healthy donors. Profiled with immunoSEQ multiplex PCR; TCRdb holds only in-frame clones, not every one. The sample records 90,000 to 100,000 clones, approximately 90% being singletons. The specimen sequenced was PBMCs. The receptors derive from a woman aged 25 to 39 in good health and CMV-seronegative.

The chain has TRBV7-6 and TRBJ2-7; 9 bases align to TRBD1. CDR1 is SGHVS and CDR2 is FNYEAQ in the germline V gene. This CDR3 spans 16 amino acids. V trimming: 5 bases; J trimming: 4 bases; junction bases outside the gene matches: 12. CDR3 sequence (DNA): TGTGCCAGCAGCCATCGGACTGGGACAGGGTTATACGAGCAGTACTTC. It specifies CASSHRTGTGLYEQYF.

The chain combines TRBV6-1 with TRBJ1-2, with D maybe TRBD1 (5 bases). CDR3 length: 15 amino acids. Germline CDR1 reads MNHNS; CDR2 reads SASEGT. Trimming shortened V by 5 bases and J by 0 bases, and 13 bases separated the two germline ends. The CDR3 region has the DNA TGTGCCAGCAGTAGGGGCACTTGGGCTAACTATGGCTACACCTTC. Protein: CASSRGTWANYGYTF.

J is TRBJ1-2 and V is TRBV6-1, with 9 bases fitting TRBD1. After removal of 9 bases from V and 4 bases from J, the junction contained 9 bases not matched to a gene. CDR1 and CDR2 from the germline V gene are MNHNS and SASEGT. The CDR3 is 14 amino acids. The CDR3 DNA is TGTGCCAGTCTAAGGGGACAGGGATTCTATGGCTACACCTTC. This codes for CASLRGQGFYGYTF.

CDR3 residues: CASKNSYNSPLHF. For the CDR3, the DNA is TGTGCCAGTAAAAATAGCTATAATTCACCCCTCCACTTT. The V gene is TRBV25-1, the J gene TRBJ1-6; D gene uncertain. Between the trimmed V and J ends, which lost 9 bases and 3 bases, there was a span of 9 bases. Per germline, CDR1 MGHDK and CDR2 SYGVNS. The CDR3 runs 13 residues.

The genes are TRBV6-1 and TRBJ1-4; 10 nucleotides match TRBD1. J lost 7 bases, V lost 7 bases, and 6 bases had no gene match. The CDR3 has 14 amino acids. Germline-derived CDR1 and CDR2 are MNHNS and SASEGT. CDR3 protein: CASTRQGASEKLFF. CDR3 DNA sequence: TGTGCCAGCACTCGACAGGGGGCCTCTGAAAAACTGTTTTTT.

The rearrangement links TRBV6-5 to TRBJ2-7; TRBD2 aligns across 9 bases. CDR1 is MNHEY, CDR2 SVGAGI, per germline. The CDR3 is made up of 14 amino acids. With V trimmed by 6 bases and J by 3 bases, 6 bases remained unmatched. This chain's CDR3 is CASRPLAGLYEQYF. For the CDR3, the DNA is TGTGCCAGCAGACCACTAGCGGGCCTCTACGAGCAGTACTTC.

This sequence joins TRBV4-1 and TRBJ2-5; TRBD1 is a possible D gene (5 bases). CDR1 is MGHRA, CDR2 YSYEKL, per germline. CDR3 length: 15 amino acids. The V end was cut by 2 bases, the J end by 5 bases, with 15 bases between. The CDR3: CASSQITRHRETQYF. Written as DNA, the CDR3 is TGCGCCAGCAGCCAAATTACCCGGCACAGGGAGACCCAGTACTTC.

V is TRBV5-6 and J is TRBJ1-1, with 9 bases that match TRBD1. Per the germline V gene, CDR1 is SGHDT and CDR2 is YYEEEE. V was clipped by 3 bases and J by 5 bases; unmatched bases: 14. CDR3 size: 17 residues. The CDR3 region has the DNA TGTGCCAGCAGCTCGCGCGGGACAGGGCTCGGGAGAACTGAAGCTTTCTTT. Amino acids: CASSSRGTGLGRTEAFF.

The rearrangement links TRBV18 to TRBJ2-3, with TRBD1 as a possible D gene (5 bases). CDR3 length equals 13 residues. The V gene's germline CDR1 is KGHSH and CDR2 LQKENI. V was pared by 1 base and J by 5 bases, with 7 bases between. CDR3 DNA: TGTGCCAGCTCACCACGCAGGGAAGATACGCAGTATTTT. Its protein is CASSPRREDTQYF.

V usage is TRBV18 and J usage is TRBJ1-1; D ambiguous. V was cut by 4 bases and J by 6 bases, with 18 bases left in between. The CDR3 extends over 15 amino acids. CDR1 and CDR2 from the germline V gene are KGHSH and LQKENI. The DNA for the CDR3 is TGTGCCAGCTCACGGCGCCGGGGTGGCCACCCTGAAGCTTTCTTT. Protein product: CASSRRRGGHPEAFF.

V and J are TRBV7-3 and TRBJ1-1; 8 nucleotides align to TRBD1. The CDR3 length is 15 residues. V gave up 4 bases and J gave up 1 base; unmatched junction bases: 5. The germline gives CDR1 SGHTA, CDR2 FQGTGA. The CDR3 loop is CASSSGTGENTEAFF. The CDR3 DNA follows: TGTGCCAGCAGCTCCGGGACAGGAGAGAACACTGAAGCTTTCTTT.

The chain combines TRBV2 with TRBJ1-1; TRBD1 might be the D (6 bases). Germline CDR1 and CDR2: SNHLY and FYNNEI. Trimming took off 8 bases at V and 8 bases at J, with 18 bases between the two ends. This CDR3 comprises 13 residues. The CDR3: CASDQGTLEEAFF. Here the CDR3 DNA reads TGTGCCAGCGATCAGGGGACCTTGGAGGAAGCTTTCTTT.

The CDR3 is CASSYLGGKGDTEAFF. In nucleotides, the CDR3 is TGTGCCAGCAGTTATTTGGGAGGGAAGGGGGACACTGAAGCTTTCTTT. V gene TRBV6-9 combines with J gene TRBJ1-1; D possibly corresponds to TRBD1 (6 bases). The germline CDR1 and CDR2 sequences are MNHGY and SVAAGI. This CDR3 has 16 residues. V lost 1 base and J 3 bases, leaving 15 bases between the germline ends.

V usage is TRBV29-1 and J usage is TRBJ1-2, with D possibly TRBD1 on 5 matching bases. Germline loops: CDR1 SQVTM, CDR2 ANQGSEA. V dropped 8 bases and J dropped 5 bases, with 12 bases sitting between them. This CDR3 has 11 residues. The CDR3 DNA reads as TGCAGCATCGACCAGGGATATGGCTACACCTTC. This gives the protein CSIDQGYGYTF.

V usage is TRBV9 and J usage is TRBJ1-2; unclear D gene. Germline V gene lookup returns CDR1 SGDLS and CDR2 YYNGEE. This CDR3 comprises 15 residues. Between the trimmed V and J ends, which lost 0 bases and 8 bases, there was a span of 17 bases. The CDR3 protein is CASSVAVNRAGGYTF. The CDR3 DNA reads as TGTGCCAGCAGCGTAGCGGTAAACAGAGCCGGCGGCTACACCTTC.

The rearrangement joins TRBV16 to TRBJ1-2, with 10 bases lining up with TRBD1. The CDR3 extends over 19 amino acids. V lost 4 bases and J lost 1; bases outside the gene matches: 15. Germline loops: CDR1 KGHSY, CDR2 FQNENV. The CDR3: CASSPFMGQGPGINYGYTF. The CDR3, as DNA: TGTGCCAGCAGCCCATTTATGGGACAGGGGCCAGGAATTAACTATGGCTACACCTTC.

A single count supports this clone. V and J are TRBV28 and TRBJ1-5; a weak D match, TRBD1 (5 bases). CDR3 size: 12 residues. Between the trimmed V and J ends, which lost 5 bases and 6 bases, there was a span of 8 bases. Germline V gives CDR1 MDHEN, CDR2 SYDVKM. CDR3 sequence (DNA): TGTGCCAGCAGTGGGGGGTTTCAGCCCCAGCATTTT. Its protein is CASSGGFQPQHF.

The J gene is TRBJ1-2, the V gene TRBV19, with 9 bases matching TRBD1. Germline assignment: CDR1 LNHDA and CDR2 SQIVND (reference sequence). With V trimmed by 7 bases and J by 5 bases, 8 bases remained unmatched. The CDR3 consists of 14 residues. The CDR3 loop reads CASISGQGVYGYTF. In DNA, the CDR3 is TGTGCCAGTATCTCGGGACAGGGTGTTTATGGCTACACCTTC.

CDR3 amino acids: CASSGSPDRAHLDTEAFF. CDR3 in DNA: TGTGCCAGCAGTGGATCGCCGGACAGGGCCCACCTTGACACTGAAGCTTTCTTT. The rearrangement links TRBV6-4 to TRBJ1-1, with 8 bases fitting TRBD1. The V segment lost 4 bases and the J segment 3 bases; nucleotides outside the gene matches: 16. The CDR3 length is 18 residues. The germline V gene has CDR1 MRHNA and CDR2 SNTAGT.

The rearrangement links TRBV7-9 to TRBJ2-5; unclear D gene. Germline CDR1 and CDR2: SEHNR and FQNEAQ (reference sequence). V lost 2 bases to trimming and J lost 5 bases, with 9 bases between them. This CDR3 is 13 amino acids long. Here the CDR3 reads CASSLLTPETQYF. In DNA, the CDR3 is TGTGCCAGCAGCTTACTGACTCCGGAGACCCAGTACTTC.

This chain links TRBV5-4 with TRBJ1-2; the D is unclear. CDR1 is SGHNT and CDR2 is YYREEE in the germline V gene (reference sequence). The CDR3 contains 13 residues. The V end was cut by 0 bases, the J end by 10 bases, with 13 bases between. DNA of the CDR3: TGTGCCAGCAGCTTGGCCGAGGCAGGACTCTACACCTTC. It specifies CASSLAEAGLYTF. The complete variable domain, with remaining parts taken from reference TRBV5-4 and TRBJ1-2, reads ETGVTQSPTHLIKTRGQQVTLRCSSQSGHNTVSWYQQALGQGPQFIFQYYREEENGRGNFPPRFSGLQFPNYSSELNVNALELDDSALYLCASSLAEAGLYTFGSGTRLTVV.

Notes on this clone: One junction end disagrees with the germline gene, perhaps due to a read error. The chain combines TRBV13 with TRBJ1-4, with D possibly matching TRBD1 (6 bases). CDR1 and CDR2 from the germline V gene are PRHDT and FYEKMQ (reference sequence). The CDR3 covers 14 residues. CDR3: CASSSYPGTPKGSF. The CDR3 DNA sequence: TGTGCCAGCAGCTCGTATCCCGGGACACCTAAGGGTTCTTTT.